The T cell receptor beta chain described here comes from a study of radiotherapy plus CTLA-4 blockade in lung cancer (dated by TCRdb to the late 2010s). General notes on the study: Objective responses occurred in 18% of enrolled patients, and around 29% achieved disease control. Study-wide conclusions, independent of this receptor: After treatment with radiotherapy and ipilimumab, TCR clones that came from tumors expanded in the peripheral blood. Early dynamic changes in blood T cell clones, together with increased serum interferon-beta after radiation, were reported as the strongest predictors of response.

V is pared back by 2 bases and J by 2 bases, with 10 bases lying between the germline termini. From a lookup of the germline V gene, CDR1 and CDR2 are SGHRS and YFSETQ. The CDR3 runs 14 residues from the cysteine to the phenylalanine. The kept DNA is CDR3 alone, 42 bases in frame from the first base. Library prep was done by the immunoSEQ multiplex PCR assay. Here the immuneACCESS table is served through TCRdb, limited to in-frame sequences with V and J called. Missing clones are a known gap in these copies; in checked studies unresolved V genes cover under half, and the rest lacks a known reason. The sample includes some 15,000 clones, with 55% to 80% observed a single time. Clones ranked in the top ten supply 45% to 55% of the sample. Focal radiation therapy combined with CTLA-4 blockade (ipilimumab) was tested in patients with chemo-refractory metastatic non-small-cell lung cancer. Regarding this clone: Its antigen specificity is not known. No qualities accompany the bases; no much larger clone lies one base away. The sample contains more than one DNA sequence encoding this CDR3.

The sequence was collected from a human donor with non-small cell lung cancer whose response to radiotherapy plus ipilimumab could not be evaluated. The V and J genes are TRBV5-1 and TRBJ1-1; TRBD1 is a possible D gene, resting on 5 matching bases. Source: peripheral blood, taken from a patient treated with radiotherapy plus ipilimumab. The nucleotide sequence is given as TGCGCCAGCAGCTTCTGGGACTACAACACTGAAGCTTTCTTT. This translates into CASSFWDYNTEAFF. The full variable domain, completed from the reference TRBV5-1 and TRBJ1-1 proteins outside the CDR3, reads KAGVTQTPRYLIKTRGQQVTLSCSPISGHRSVSWYQQTPGQGLQFLFEYFSETQRNKGNFPGRFSGRQFSNSRSEMNVSTLELGDSALYLCASSFWDYNTEAFFGQGTRLTVV.